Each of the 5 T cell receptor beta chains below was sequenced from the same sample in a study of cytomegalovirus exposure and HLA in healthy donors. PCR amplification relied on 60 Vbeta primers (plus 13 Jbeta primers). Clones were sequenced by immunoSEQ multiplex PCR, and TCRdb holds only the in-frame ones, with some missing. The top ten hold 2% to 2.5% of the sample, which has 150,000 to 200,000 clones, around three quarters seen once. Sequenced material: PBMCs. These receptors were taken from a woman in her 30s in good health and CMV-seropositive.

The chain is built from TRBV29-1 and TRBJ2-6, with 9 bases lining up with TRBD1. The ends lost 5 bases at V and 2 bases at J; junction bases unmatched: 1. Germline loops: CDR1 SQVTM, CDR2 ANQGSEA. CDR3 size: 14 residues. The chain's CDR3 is CSVRTGAGANVLTF. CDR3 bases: TGCAGCGTTCGGACAGGGGCTGGGGCCAACGTCCTGACTTTC.

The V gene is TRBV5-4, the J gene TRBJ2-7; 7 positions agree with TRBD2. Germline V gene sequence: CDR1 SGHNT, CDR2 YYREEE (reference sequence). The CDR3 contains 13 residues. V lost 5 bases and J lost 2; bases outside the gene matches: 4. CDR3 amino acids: CASSTGTTYEQYF. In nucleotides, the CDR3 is TGTGCCAGCAGTACCGGGACTACCTACGAGCAGTACTTC. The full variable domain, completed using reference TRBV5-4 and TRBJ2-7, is ETGVTQSPTHLIKTRGQQVTLRCSSQSGHNTVSWYQQALGQGPQFIFQYYREEENGRGNFPPRFSGLQFPNYSSELNVNALELDDSALYLCASSTGTTYEQYFGPGTRLTVT.

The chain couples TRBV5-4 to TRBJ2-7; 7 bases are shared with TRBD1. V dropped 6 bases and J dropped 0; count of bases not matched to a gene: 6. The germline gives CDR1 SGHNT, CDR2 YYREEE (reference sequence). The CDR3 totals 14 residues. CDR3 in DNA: TGTGCCAGCAACCAGGACAGGAACTCCTACGAGCAGTACTTC. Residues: CASNQDRNSYEQYF.

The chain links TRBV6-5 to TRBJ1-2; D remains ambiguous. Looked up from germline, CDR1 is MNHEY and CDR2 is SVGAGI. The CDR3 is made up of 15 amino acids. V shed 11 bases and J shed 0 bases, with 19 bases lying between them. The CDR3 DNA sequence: TGTGCCGCCGCTAGCCCAGGCGTACCTAACTATGGCTACACCTTC. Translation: CAAASPGVPNYGYTF.

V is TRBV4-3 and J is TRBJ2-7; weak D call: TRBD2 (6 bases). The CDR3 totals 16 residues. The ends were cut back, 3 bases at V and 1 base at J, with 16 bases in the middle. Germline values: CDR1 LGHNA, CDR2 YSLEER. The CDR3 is CASSQLIGEDSYEQYF. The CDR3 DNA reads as TGCGCCAGCAGCCAGCTAATAGGGGAGGATTCCTACGAGCAGTACTTC.